Shown below are 9 T cell receptor beta chains from a single sample sequenced in a study of cytomegalovirus exposure and HLA in healthy donors. The study ran its PCR with 60 Vbeta and 13 Jbeta primers. This table comes from immunoSEQ multiplex PCR, and its TCRdb copy is limited to in-frame clones, with some not included. The sample holds around 100,000 clones, less than 80% seen once. The material sequenced was PBMCs. Source of these receptors: a man aged 25 to 45 in good health and CMV-seronegative.

The J gene is TRBJ2-1, the V gene TRBV29-1; D unclear. The germline V gene encodes CDR1 SQVTM and CDR2 ANQGSEA. CDR3 length equals 13 residues. V was trimmed by 7 bases and J by 0 bases, leaving 10 bases between them. CDR3 DNA sequence: TGCAGCGCTAGGTGGAGCTCCTACAATGAGCAGTTCTTC. Protein product: CSARWSSYNEQFF.

The chain carries TRBV28 and TRBJ1-4, with TRBD1 identical over 11 bases. V shed 6 bases and J 8 bases; nucleotides not matched to a gene: 8. The CDR3 extends over 15 amino acids. Per germline, CDR1 MDHEN and CDR2 SYDVKM. The CDR3 bases are TGTGCCAGCAGCCGACCGGGACAGGGGGAAGAAAAACTGTTTTTT. Its translation: CASSRPGQGEEKLFF.

The gene calls are TRBV7-9 and TRBJ1-6, with TRBD1 matching over 7 bases. The germline V gene encodes CDR1 SEHNR and CDR2 FQNEAQ (reference sequence). This CDR3 is built from 15 residues. V trimming: 4 bases; J trimming: 9 bases; junction bases outside the gene matches: 9. CDR3 sequence: CASSSQGAGGSPLHF. The CDR3 DNA sequence: TGTGCCAGCAGCTCCCAAGGGGCAGGGGGTTCACCCCTCCACTTT. The entire variable domain, with the rest obtained from reference TRBV7-9 and TRBJ1-6, is as follows: DTGVSQNPRHKITKRGQNVTFRCDPISEHNRLYWYRQTLGQGPEFLTYFQNEAQLEKSRLLSDRFSAERPKGSFSTLEIQRTEQGDSAMYLCASSSQGAGGSPLHFGNGTRLTVT.

Only a few counts were recorded for this clone. The chain carries TRBV7-6 and TRBJ2-7; 7 bases line up with TRBD2. Germline CDR1 is SGHVS and CDR2 is FNYEAQ. Trimming took 4 bases from V and 0 from J; bases not matched to a gene: 0. The CDR3 spans 13 residues. This CDR3 is CASSWGGSYEQYF. The CDR3 region has the DNA TGTGCCAGCAGCTGGGGGGGCTCCTACGAGCAGTACTTC. Full variable domain (outside the CDR3, taken from reference TRBV7-6 and TRBJ2-7): GAGVSQSPRYKVTKRGQDVALRCDPISGHVSLYWYRQALGQGPEFLTYFNYEAQQDKSGLPNDRFSAERPEGSISTLTIQRTEQRDSAMYRCASSWGGSYEQYFGPGTRLTVT.

Here the CDR3 reads CSVEVAGQGLNEQYF. CDR3 coding DNA: TGCAGCGTTGAAGTAGCGGGACAGGGTCTGAACGAGCAGTACTTC. The chain couples TRBV29-1 to TRBJ2-7, with D maybe TRBD1 (9 bases). This CDR3 region has 15 residues. V was shortened by 1 base and J by 5 bases, with 18 bases between the two germline ends. The germline V gene encodes CDR1 SQVTM and CDR2 ANQGSEA.

The gene calls are TRBV7-2 and TRBJ2-7; no clear D. The germline V and J ends were trimmed by 7 bases and 0 bases, with 16 bases remaining between them. The CDR3 runs 15 residues. Germline CDR1 reads SGHTA; CDR2 reads FQGNSA. CDR3 residues: CASNPGGPSSYEQYF. DNA for the CDR3: TGTGCCAGCAACCCCGGTGGGCCAAGCTCCTACGAGCAGTACTTC.

V gene TRBV5-1 combines with J gene TRBJ2-6; a possible D gene is TRBD1 (5 bases). Germline CDR1 and CDR2: SGHRS and YFSETQ. V dropped 0 bases and J dropped 2 bases, with 6 bases sitting between them. The length of the CDR3 is 15 residues. CDR3 DNA sequence: TGCGCCAGCAGCTTGGCAGGGACTGGGGCCAACGTCCTGACTTTC. This gives the protein CASSLAGTGANVLTF.

This chain connects TRBV4-2 to TRBJ2-2; 7 bases agree with TRBD2. V gave up 7 bases and J gave up 5 bases; unmatched junction bases: 13. CDR1 is LGHNA and CDR2 is YNFKEQ in the germline V gene. The CDR3 extends over 16 amino acids. Here the CDR3 DNA reads TGTGCCAGCACCGAAACGGCGGGGGTCGTGACCGGGGAGCTGTTTTTT. Its protein product is CASTETAGVVTGELFF.

A few counts support this clone. The chain has TRBV10-3 and TRBJ1-5, with 7 bases fitting TRBD1. J gave up 3 bases and V 10 bases, and 6 bases lay outside the gene matches. The CDR3 runs to 13 residues. Looked up from germline, CDR1 is ENHRY and CDR2 is SYGVKD. The CDR3, as DNA: TGTGCCACGTCGGGACAGATCAATCAGCCCCAGCATTTT. Protein: CATSGQINQPQHF.